Listed below are T cell receptor beta chains from one sample, sequenced in a study of preoperative IRX-2 immunotherapy in early breast cancer. The data were produced by immunoSEQ multiplex PCR, yet TCRdb's version contains in-frame clones alone and is incomplete. Of tens of thousands of clones in the sample, roughly 91% were seen once. This sample comprised tumor tissue, obtained after IRX-2 immunotherapy. Receptor source: a human donor with breast cancer. Each CDR3 is given with its conserved first and last residue. The D gene is left open where the match is weak. Clone size is stated in some rows and not others, as once, few, many or a class when expanded.

D gene	CDR3 length	clone size	J gene	V gene	CDR3 protein	CDR3 DNA
.	12	.	TRBJ2-7	TRBV18	CASSPSRREQYF	TGTGCCAGCTCACCAAGCAGACGCGAGCAGTACTTC
TRBD2	16	.	TRBJ2-1	TRBV5-1	CASSLTSGGPYNEQFF	TGCGCCAGCAGCTTGACTAGCGGGGGACCCTACAATGAGCAGTTCTTC
.	14	.	TRBJ1-2	TRBV11-3	CASSSYDGSTGYTF	TGTGCCAGCAGCTCCTACGATGGGTCGACCGGCTACACCTTC
.	14	few	TRBJ1-1	TRBV11-3	CASSIETGFPEAFF	TGTGCCAGCAGCATAGAAACAGGATTCCCTGAAGCTTTCTTT
.	16	.	TRBJ1-5	TRBV7-1	CASSLARGLSNQPQHF	TGTGCCAGCAGCTTAGCGCGAGGGTTGAGTAATCAGCCCCAGCATTTT
.	13	.	TRBJ1-2	TRBV19	CASHRTANYGYTF	TGTGCCAGCCACAGGACAGCCAACTATGGCTACACCTTC
.	14	.	TRBJ1-5	TRBV11-3	CASSHTGQNQPQHF	TGTGCCAGCAGCCATACGGGACAAAATCAGCCCCAGCATTTT
TRBD1	14	.	TRBJ1-6	TRBV12-5	CASNLQGKGSPLHF	TGTGCCAGCAACCTACAGGGGAAAGGCTCACCCCTCCACTTT
.	15	.	TRBJ1-3	TRBV15	CATSRAAGVGNTIYF	TGTGCCACCAGCAGAGCTGCAGGGGTCGGAAACACCATATATTTT
TRBD2	15	once	TRBJ2-5	TRBV11-3	CASSLRRGRGETQYF	TGTGCCAGCAGCTTAAGACGGGGGAGGGGAGAGACCCAGTACTTC
.	12	.	TRBJ1-1	TRBV6-8	CASRGPPSEAFF	TGTGCCAGCAGGGGACCGCCGTCTGAAGCTTTCTTT
TRBD1	12	once	TRBJ2-1	TRBV6-8	CASTGGGYEQFF	TGTGCCAGCACAGGGGGCGGGTATGAGCAGTTCTTC
.	15	.	TRBJ1-3	TRBV11-3	CASSLNRHSGNTIYF	TGTGCCAGCAGCTTAAATCGGCACTCTGGAAACACCATATATTTT